This is a list of T cell receptor beta chains from one sample in a study of shared clonotypes between healthy human individuals. TCRdb's copy holds only in-frame clones and misses some; the assay was immunoSEQ multiplex PCR. This table has around 500,000 clones, around 80% appearing once. Input material: PBMCs. The source is a woman aged 40 to 55 in good health. Some clones in this sample may be carry-over from other donors' samples. CDR3s include the opening cysteine and the closing phenylalanine or tryptophan. Fields, in order: CDR3 protein, CDR3 DNA, D gene, J gene, clone size, V gene. The D gene is left open where the match is weak. Size is stated for part of the rows, as once, few or many counts, or as a class when the clone is expanded.

CASSLAGQQETQYF TGCGCCAGCAGCTTGGCGGGCCAGCAAGAGACCCAGTACTTC NA TRBJ2-5 NA TRBV5-1
CATSPQGVREKLFF TGTGCCACCAGTCCACAGGGAGTTCGGGAAAAACTGTTTTTT NA TRBJ1-4 NA TRBV15
CASRAQVYLFF TGTGCCAGCAGGGCACAGGTTTATCTGTTCTTC NA TRBJ2-1 NA TRBV2
CASSATSGRSGYTDTQYF TGTGCCAGCAGTGCCACTAGCGGGAGGAGTGGGTACACAGATACGCAGTATTTT TRBD2 TRBJ2-3 NA TRBV28
CASSYSRDRASGELFF TGTGCCAGCAGTTACTCCCGGGACAGGGCTTCCGGGGAGCTGTTTTTT TRBD1 TRBJ2-2 NA TRBV6-5
CASSLGTGGSSYTF TGTGCCAGCAGCTTAGGGACAGGGGGCAGTAGCTACACCTTC TRBD1 TRBJ1-2 NA TRBV7-6
CASSQDWDRPPNEQFF TGTGCCAGCAGCCAGGATTGGGACAGGCCCCCCAATGAGCAGTTCTTC TRBD1 TRBJ2-1 NA TRBV5-7
CASSLDGYTEAFF TGCGCCAGCAGCTTGGATGGGTACACTGAAGCTTTCTTT NA TRBJ1-1 NA TRBV5-1
CASSRTSSYEQYF TGTGCCAGCAGCCGGACTAGCAGCTACGAGCAGTACTTC TRBD2 TRBJ2-7 NA TRBV7-2
CASSEATGDIYTF TGTGCCAGCAGTGAAGCGACAGGGGATATATACACCTTC TRBD1 TRBJ1-2 NA TRBV6-1
CASRSVGDDTGELFF TGTGCCAGCAGGTCTGTGGGGGATGACACCGGGGAGCTGTTTTTT NA TRBJ2-2 NA TRBV7-3
CASSELTAKGYTF TGTGCCAGCAGTGAATTGACGGCTAAGGGCTACACCTTC NA TRBJ1-2 many TRBV6-1
CASSVGVGGFNEKLFF TGTGCCAGCAGCGTAGGCGTCGGAGGGTTTAATGAAAAACTGTTTTTT NA TRBJ1-4 NA TRBV9
CASLPTLLYEQYF TGTGCCAGCCTCCCAACCCTCCTCTACGAGCAGTACTTC NA TRBJ2-7 NA TRBV2
CASSVGQGNAGELFF TGTGCCAGCAGCGTAGGACAGGGGAACGCCGGGGAGCTGTTTTTT TRBD1 TRBJ2-2 NA TRBV9
CAVNPQLGGYTF TGTGCCGTCAATCCCCAGCTTGGGGGCTACACCTTC NA TRBJ1-2 NA TRBV28
CASSLAAGVTDTQYF TGTGCCAGCAGCTTAGCAGCGGGAGTCACAGATACGCAGTATTTT TRBD2 TRBJ2-3 once TRBV7-9
CASSDMGRQTGGNEQYF TGTGCCAGCAGCGACATGGGAAGACAGACCGGAGGGAACGAGCAGTACTTC NA TRBJ2-7 many TRBV4-2
CASSFLGGTEAFF TGTGCCAGCAGTTTCCTGGGGGGGACTGAAGCTTTCTTT NA TRBJ1-1 few TRBV28
CASSLGRLEAFF TGTGCCAGCAGCCTCGGACGGCTCGAAGCTTTCTTT NA TRBJ1-1 NA TRBV14
CASSVGQDNEKLFF TGTGCCAGCAGCGTCGGACAGGATAATGAAAAACTGTTTTTT TRBD1 TRBJ1-4 NA TRBV9
CASSDRRETRYEQYF TGTGCCAGCAGTGACCGACGGGAAACTCGTTACGAGCAGTACTTC NA TRBJ2-7 few TRBV2
CASSLRQTSGKDEQYF TGTGCCAGCAGCTTAAGGCAGACTAGCGGGAAGGACGAGCAGTACTTC TRBD2 TRBJ2-7 few TRBV7-8
CASSDSFQETQYF TGCGCCAGCAGTGACAGTTTCCAAGAGACCCAGTACTTC NA TRBJ2-5 NA TRBV10-1
CASSIDQRSEQYF TGTGCCAGTAGTATAGATCAGAGGAGCGAGCAGTACTTC NA TRBJ2-7 few TRBV19
CASSLFGGGDVEQFF TGCGCCAGCAGCTTGTTTGGCGGCGGAGATGTTGAGCAGTTCTTC NA TRBJ2-1 NA TRBV5-1
CASRRNPFWGGYTF TGTGCAAGTCGCCGAAACCCCTTTTGGGGTGGCTACACCTTC NA TRBJ1-2 NA TRBV12-2
CASSPTGSGELFF TGTGCCAGCTCACCGACAGGGTCCGGGGAGCTGTTTTTT TRBD1 TRBJ2-2 NA TRBV18
CASIGEPSNTGELFF TGTGCCAGTATAGGGGAGCCCTCGAACACCGGGGAGCTGTTTTTT NA TRBJ2-2 NA TRBV19
CATPLDRPNEKLFF TGTGCCACTCCCCTGGACAGGCCGAATGAAAAACTGTTTTTT TRBD1 TRBJ1-4 once TRBV27
CASSSRQGFTEAFF TGTGCCAGCAGCTCCCGACAGGGGTTCACTGAAGCTTTCTTT TRBD1 TRBJ1-1 NA TRBV7-9
CASSPGDPHTPGYF TGTGCCAGCTCACCGGGTGATCCGCATACACCCGGCTATTTT NA TRBJ1-3 NA TRBV18
CASSQFQGFSYNEQFF TGTGCCAGCAGCCAGTTTCAAGGCTTCTCCTACAATGAGCAGTTCTTC NA TRBJ2-1 once TRBV4-2
CALALDQIVAYEQYF TGTGCCTTAGCCTTGGACCAGATAGTGGCCTACGAGCAGTACTTC NA TRBJ2-7 many TRBV30
CATCRNTGELFF TGTGCCACCTGTCGGAACACCGGGGAGCTGTTTTTT NA TRBJ2-2 NA TRBV15
CASSPGVRWYF TGTGCCAGCAGTCCCGGAGTTAGGTGGTACTTC NA TRBJ2-7 few TRBV6-5
CASSLTVGEQYF TGTGCCAGCAGCTTAACAGTGGGGGAGCAGTACTTC NA TRBJ2-7 NA TRBV7-9